Listed below are T cell receptor beta chains from one sample, sequenced in a study of cytomegalovirus exposure and HLA in healthy donors. Sequencing was performed with immunoSEQ multiplex PCR; in TCRdb, only in-frame clones are kept and a portion is missing. Found here are 150,000 or so clones; the top ten clones hold about 1.8%. Input material: PBMCs. Every receptor here comes from a man aged 18 to 30 in good health and CMV-seronegative. Each CDR3 is given with its conserved first and last residue. D genes are given only for firm matches.

V	D	length	J	DNA	CDR3
TRBV7-2	TRBD1	16	TRBJ2-2	TGTGCCAGCAGCTTATATCGACAGGGGGACACCGGGGAGCTGTTTTTT	CASSLYRQGDTGELFF
TRBV19	TRBD1	14	TRBJ2-7	TGTGCCAGTAGGAAACAGGGGGAGACCTACGAGCAGTACTTC	CASRKQGETYEQYF
TRBV7-9	.	15	TRBJ2-4	TGTGCCAGCAGCTTAGAAGGGGCCCAAAAAAACATTCAGTACTTC	CASSLEGAQKNIQYF
TRBV10-3	.	14	TRBJ1-5	TGTGCCATCAGGGGGCAGAATAGCAATCAGCCCCAGCATTTT	CAIRGQNSNQPQHF
TRBV11-3	.	18	TRBJ1-3	TGTGCCAGCAGCTTACCCCCTCGGGGGGCGAGCTCTGGAAACACCATATATTTT	CASSLPPRGASSGNTIYF
TRBV28	TRBD1	14	TRBJ1-2	TGTGCCAGCAGCCCTTGGACAGGGACGTATGGCTACACCTTC	CASSPWTGTYGYTF
TRBV27	TRBD1	12	TRBJ2-7	TGTGCCAGCAGGGGACAGACCTACGAGCAGTACTTC	CASRGQTYEQYF
TRBV5-1	.	17	TRBJ1-3	TGCGCCAGCAGCCCGCAAATCGGAGGGACCTCTGGAAACACCATATATTTT	CASSPQIGGTSGNTIYF
TRBV7-2	.	15	TRBJ1-4	TGTGCCAGCAGCTTAGTCGCCCTTGGGAGTGAAAAACTGTTTTTT	CASSLVALGSEKLFF
TRBV5-1	.	14	TRBJ2-5	TGCGCCAGCAGCTTGCCGGGGGGCCGGGAGACCCAGTACTTC	CASSLPGGRETQYF
TRBV21-1	.	13	TRBJ2-1	TGTGCCAGCAGACGGCGGGGGCTGGGTGAGCAGTTCTTC	CASRRRGLGEQFF
TRBV5-6	TRBD1	13	TRBJ2-7	TGTGCCAGCAGCTTGGGGACAGGGGACGAGCAGTACTTC	CASSLGTGDEQYF
TRBV9	.	15	TRBJ1-3	TGTGCCAGCAGCGTGGGCGGGGGAGCTTCGAACACCATATATTTT	CASSVGGGASNTIYF
TRBV18	.	16	TRBJ2-7	TGTGCCAGCTCACCATTTGACCCCACACAGGGATACGAGCAGTACTTC	CASSPFDPTQGYEQYF
TRBV5-1	.	18	TRBJ1-1	TGCGCCAGCAGCTTGACCGCATCTTCGGGGATTAAGAACACTGAAGCTTTCTTT	CASSLTASSGIKNTEAFF
TRBV5-8	TRBD1	17	TRBJ2-2	TGTGCCAGCAGCTGGTCGGGACAGGGAGTTATCACCGGGGAGCTGTTTTTT	CASSWSGQGVITGELFF
TRBV5-1	TRBD2	18	TRBJ2-7	TGCGCCAGCAGCTTGGCCTCTCTAGCGGGAGGGCTTTCGTACGAGCAGTACTTC	CASSLASLAGGLSYEQYF
TRBV18	TRBD1	15	TRBJ2-1	TGTGCCAGCTCTAATGACAGGGGAGGTGACAATGAGCAGTTCTTC	CASSNDRGGDNEQFF
TRBV5-1	TRBD1	14	TRBJ2-2	TGCGCCAGCAGCTTAAGGACAGGGGGCGGGGAGCTGTTTTTT	CASSLRTGGGELFF
TRBV11-3	.	12	TRBJ1-3	TGTGCCAGCAGCTTCAGGGGAAACACCATATATTTT	CASSFRGNTIYF
TRBV28	TRBD1	14	TRBJ1-2	TGTGCCAGCAGTGCGCCAGGGGGATGGGATGGCTACACCTTC	CASSAPGGWDGYTF
TRBV9	.	13	TRBJ2-7	TGTGCCAGCAGCCCCCTCGGAGGTTACGAGCAGTACTTC	CASSPLGGYEQYF
TRBV5-1	.	15	TRBJ2-2	TGCGCCAGCAGCCACCGGGAGCTAAACACCGGGGAGCTGTTTTTT	CASSHRELNTGELFF
TRBV30	.	13	TRBJ1-1	TGTGCCTGGAAAAAACAGGGTTGGACTGAAGCTTTCTTT	CAWKKQGWTEAFF
TRBV5-1	TRBD1	17	TRBJ2-7	TGCGCCAGCAGGCGACTCATTGGACAGGGGGCGGGTGGCGAGCAGTACTTC	CASRRLIGQGAGGEQYF
TRBV30	.	12	TRBJ2-7	TGTGCCTTAGACACTGGAGGGTACGAGCAGTACTTC	CALDTGGYEQYF
TRBV28	TRBD2	18	TRBJ2-3	TGTGCCAGCAGTTTCACTAGCGGGGGGGTGATAAGTGGAGATACGCAGTATTTT	CASSFTSGGVISGDTQYF
TRBV11-3	.	16	TRBJ2-1	TGTGCCAGCAGCTTACCCCTCTCGGGGTACTACAATGAGCAGTTCTTC	CASSLPLSGYYNEQFF
TRBV2	TRBD1	15	TRBJ2-7	TGTGCCAGCAGTTCCGGACCAGGACAGGGTTTAACGACGTACTTC	CASSSGPGQGLTTYF
TRBV6-6	TRBD2	14	TRBJ2-5	TGTGCCGGCAGCCCGGGAGGACCTCAAGAGACCCAGTACTTC	CAGSPGGPQETQYF
TRBV29-1	.	13	TRBJ2-7	TGCAGCGTTCGGGGAGGGGGAACCTACGAGCAGTACTTC	CSVRGGGTYEQYF
TRBV9	.	12	TRBJ1-2	TGTGCCAGCATGGATACAGGGCTCGGCTACACCTTC	CASMDTGLGYTF
TRBV7-9	TRBD1	16	TRBJ2-5	TGTGCCAGCACCCCACGCACAGGGGGGTACCAAGAGACCCAGTACTTC	CASTPRTGGYQETQYF
TRBV27	.	13	TRBJ1-1	TGTGCCAGCAGTTTAGGGGAGGGGATCGAAGCTTTCTTT	CASSLGEGIEAFF
TRBV5-4	TRBD1	13	TRBJ1-2	TGTGCCAGCAGGGACAGGGGAGACTATGGCTACACCTTC	CASRDRGDYGYTF
TRBV30	.	15	TRBJ2-6	TGTGCCTGGAGTGTAACAGGGTTGGGGGCCAACGTCCTGACTTTC	CAWSVTGLGANVLTF
TRBV2	TRBD2	15	TRBJ2-3	TGTGCCAGCAGTCCCGCTAGCGGATTCACAGATACGCAGTATTTT	CASSPASGFTDTQYF
TRBV7-9	.	12	TRBJ1-1	TGTGCCAGCAGCTTGGCACAGAGAGAAGCTTTCTTT	CASSLAQREAFF
TRBV5-5	TRBD1	15	TRBJ1-5	TGTGCCAGCAGCTTGGAAGGGGGCCGGTATCAGCCCCAGCATTTT	CASSLEGGRYQPQHF
TRBV28	.	14	TRBJ1-5	TGTGCCAGCAGTTTTCAGACAGTAAGTCAGCCCCAGCATTTT	CASSFQTVSQPQHF
TRBV28	.	13	TRBJ1-2	TGTGCCAGCTTTAGCGGGGGGCGTCGGGGCTACACCTTC	CASFSGGRRGYTF
TRBV6-1	TRBD2	12	TRBJ2-4	TGTGCCATATCGGGGGGGCCAAACATTCAGTACTTC	CAISGGPNIQYF
TRBV14	.	13	TRBJ2-7	TGTGCCAGCAGCCAAGTTTTGCTAGGCGAGCAGTACTTC	CASSQVLLGEQYF
TRBV2	.	15	TRBJ2-1	TGTGCCAGCAGTGAATATTGGCAGGTTAACAATGAGCAGTTCTTC	CASSEYWQVNNEQFF
TRBV18	.	14	TRBJ1-3	TGTGCCAGCTCACCAAGGGGTCCTGGAAACACCATATATTTT	CASSPRGPGNTIYF
TRBV11-2	.	13	TRBJ2-7	TGTGCCAGCAGTTCCGACAGCTTCTACGAGCAGTACTTC	CASSSDSFYEQYF
TRBV27	TRBD1	13	TRBJ1-5	TGTGCCAGCAGTAGGGGACAGGACCAGCCCCAGCATTTT	CASSRGQDQPQHF
TRBV19	TRBD2	15	TRBJ2-7	TGTGCCAGTAGTTGGAGCGGGGACGACTCCTACGAGCAGTACTTC	CASSWSGDDSYEQYF
TRBV7-9	.	14	TRBJ2-2	TGTGCCAGCAGCTACAGGTCCCGGGCCGGGGAGCTGTTTTTT	CASSYRSRAGELFF
TRBV4-3	.	13	TRBJ1-2	TGCGCCAGCAGCCAAGTTCGACTAAGTGGCTACACCTTC	CASSQVRLSGYTF
TRBV29-1	.	13	TRBJ2-5	TGCAGCGTTGAAGAGTCGACACTGGAGACCCAGTACTTC	CSVEESTLETQYF
TRBV19	TRBD1	14	TRBJ2-7	TGTGCCACCCAAACCGGGACAGGGGACTACGAGCAGTACTTC	CATQTGTGDYEQYF
TRBV11-2	TRBD2	15	TRBJ2-1	TGTGCCAGCAGCTTAACAGCGGGAGGAATGAATGAGCAGTTCTTC	CASSLTAGGMNEQFF